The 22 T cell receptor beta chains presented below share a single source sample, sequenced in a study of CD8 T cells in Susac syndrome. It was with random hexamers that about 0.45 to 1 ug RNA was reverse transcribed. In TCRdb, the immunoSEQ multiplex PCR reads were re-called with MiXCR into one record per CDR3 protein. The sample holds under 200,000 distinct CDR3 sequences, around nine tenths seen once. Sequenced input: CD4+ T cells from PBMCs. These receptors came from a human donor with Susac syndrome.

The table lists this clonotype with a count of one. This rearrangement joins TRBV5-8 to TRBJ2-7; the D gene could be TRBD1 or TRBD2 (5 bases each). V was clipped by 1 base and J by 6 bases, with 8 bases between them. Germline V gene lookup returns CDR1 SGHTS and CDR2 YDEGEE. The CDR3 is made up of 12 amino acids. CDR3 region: CASSLYGGEQYF. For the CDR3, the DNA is TGTGCCAGCAGCTTGTATGGGGGCGAGCAGTACTTC.

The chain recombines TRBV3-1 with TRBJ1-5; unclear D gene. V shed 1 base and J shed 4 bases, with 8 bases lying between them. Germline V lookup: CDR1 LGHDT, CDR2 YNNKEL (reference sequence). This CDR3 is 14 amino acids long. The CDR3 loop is CASSQGAGNQPQHF. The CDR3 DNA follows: TGTGCCAGCAGCCAAGGGGCAGGTAATCAGCCCCAGCATTTT. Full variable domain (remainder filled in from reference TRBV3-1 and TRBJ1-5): DTAVSQTPKYLVTQMGNDKSIKCEQNLGHDTMYWYKQDSKKFLKIMFSYNNKELIINETVPNRFSPKSPDKAHLNLHINSLELGDSAVYFCASSQGAGNQPQHFGDGTRLSIL.

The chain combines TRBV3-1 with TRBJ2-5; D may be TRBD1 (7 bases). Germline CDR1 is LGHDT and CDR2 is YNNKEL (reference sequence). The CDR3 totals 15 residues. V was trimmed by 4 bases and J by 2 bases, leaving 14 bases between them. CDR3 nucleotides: TGTGCCAGCAGCCCCCAGGGGGGAAGACAAGAGACCCAGTACTTC. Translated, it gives CASSPQGGRQETQYF.

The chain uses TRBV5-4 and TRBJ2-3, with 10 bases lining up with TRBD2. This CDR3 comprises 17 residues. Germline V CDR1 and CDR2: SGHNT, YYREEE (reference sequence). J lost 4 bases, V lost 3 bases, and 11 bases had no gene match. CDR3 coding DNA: TGTGCCAGCAGCTCTTACTTGGTAGCGGGGGGTTCAGATACGCAGTATTTT. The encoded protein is CASSSYLVAGGSDTQYF.

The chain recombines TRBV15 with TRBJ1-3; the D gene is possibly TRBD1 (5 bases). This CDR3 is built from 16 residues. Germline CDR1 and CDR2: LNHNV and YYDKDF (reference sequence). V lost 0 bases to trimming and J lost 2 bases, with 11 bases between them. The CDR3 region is CATSRDQPGPGNTIYF. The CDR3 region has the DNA TGTGCCACCAGCAGAGATCAACCAGGGCCTGGAAACACCATATATTTT.

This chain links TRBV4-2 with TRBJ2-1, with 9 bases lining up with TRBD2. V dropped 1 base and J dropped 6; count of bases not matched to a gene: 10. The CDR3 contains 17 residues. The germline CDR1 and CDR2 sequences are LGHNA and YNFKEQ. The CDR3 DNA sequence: TGTGCCAGCAGCCAAGTTGCGGGCGGGAGGGCTGGCAATGAGCAGTTCTTC. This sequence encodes CASSQVAGGRAGNEQFF.

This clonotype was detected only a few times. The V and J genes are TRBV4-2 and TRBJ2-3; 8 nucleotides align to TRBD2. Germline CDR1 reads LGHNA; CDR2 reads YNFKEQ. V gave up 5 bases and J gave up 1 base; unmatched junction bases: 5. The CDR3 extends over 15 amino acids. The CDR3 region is CASSFGAGGTDTQYF. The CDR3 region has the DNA TGTGCCAGCAGCTTTGGAGCGGGAGGCACAGATACGCAGTATTTT.

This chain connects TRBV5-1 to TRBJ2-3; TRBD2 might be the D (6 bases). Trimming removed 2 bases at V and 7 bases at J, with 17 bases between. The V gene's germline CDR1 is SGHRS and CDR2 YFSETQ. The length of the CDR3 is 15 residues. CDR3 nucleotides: TGCGCCAGCAGCTTCTTCGGGAGCTGGACAAATACGCAGTATTTT. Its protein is CASSFFGSWTNTQYF.

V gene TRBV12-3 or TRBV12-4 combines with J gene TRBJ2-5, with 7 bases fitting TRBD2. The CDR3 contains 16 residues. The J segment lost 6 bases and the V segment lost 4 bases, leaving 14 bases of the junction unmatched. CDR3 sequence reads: CASSSSVGGEGKTQYF. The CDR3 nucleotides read TGTGCCAGCAGTTCATCGGTGGGGGGGGAAGGGAAGACCCAGTACTTC.

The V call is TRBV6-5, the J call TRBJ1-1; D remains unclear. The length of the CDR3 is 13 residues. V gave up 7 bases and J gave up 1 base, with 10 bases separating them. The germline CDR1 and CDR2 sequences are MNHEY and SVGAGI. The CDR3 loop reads CASTDRGNTEAFF. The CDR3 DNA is TGTGCCAGCACCGACCGGGGGAACACTGAAGCTTTCTTT.

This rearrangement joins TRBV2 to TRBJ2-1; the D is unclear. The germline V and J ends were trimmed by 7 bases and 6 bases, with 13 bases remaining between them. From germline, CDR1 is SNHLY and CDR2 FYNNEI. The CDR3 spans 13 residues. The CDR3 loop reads CASNEVSRNEQFF. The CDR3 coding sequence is TGTGCCAGCAACGAGGTATCGCGCAATGAGCAGTTCTTC.

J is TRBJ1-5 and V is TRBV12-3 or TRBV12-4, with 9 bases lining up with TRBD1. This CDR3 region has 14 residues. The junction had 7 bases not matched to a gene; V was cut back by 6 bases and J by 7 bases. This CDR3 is CASSGTGKGQPQHF. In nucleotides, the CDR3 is TGTGCCAGCAGCGGGACAGGGAAAGGCCAGCCCCAGCATTTT.

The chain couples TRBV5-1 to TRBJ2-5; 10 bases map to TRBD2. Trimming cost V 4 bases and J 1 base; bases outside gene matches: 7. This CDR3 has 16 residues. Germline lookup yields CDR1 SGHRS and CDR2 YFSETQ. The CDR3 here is CASSRGSSGGQETQYF. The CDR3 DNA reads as TGCGCCAGCAGCCGTGGTTCTAGCGGGGGCCAAGAGACCCAGTACTTC. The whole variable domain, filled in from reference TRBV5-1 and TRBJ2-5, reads KAGVTQTPRYLIKTRGQQVTLSCSPISGHRSVSWYQQTPGQGLQFLFEYFSETQRNKGNFPGRFSGRQFSNSRSEMNVSTLELGDSALYLCASSRGSSGGQETQYFGPGTRLLVL.

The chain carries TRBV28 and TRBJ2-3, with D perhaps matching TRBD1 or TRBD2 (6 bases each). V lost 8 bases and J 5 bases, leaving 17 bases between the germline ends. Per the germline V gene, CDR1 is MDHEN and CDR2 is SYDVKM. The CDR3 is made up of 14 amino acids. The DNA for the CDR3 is TGTGCCAGCTACGAAGGGGGGCGGAAAGATACGCAGTATTTT. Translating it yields CASYEGGRKDTQYF.

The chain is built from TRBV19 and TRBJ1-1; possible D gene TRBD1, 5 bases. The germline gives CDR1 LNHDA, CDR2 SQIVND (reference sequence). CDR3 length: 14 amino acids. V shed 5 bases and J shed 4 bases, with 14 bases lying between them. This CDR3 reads CASSPAIGGTEAFF. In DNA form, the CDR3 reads TGTGCCAGTAGTCCCGCTATTGGGGGCACTGAAGCTTTCTTT.

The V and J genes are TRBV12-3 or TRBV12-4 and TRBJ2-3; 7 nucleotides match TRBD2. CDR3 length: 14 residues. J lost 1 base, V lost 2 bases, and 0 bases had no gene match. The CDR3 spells CASSLRGGTDTQYF. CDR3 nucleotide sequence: TGTGCCAGCAGTTTACGGGGGGGCACAGATACGCAGTATTTT.

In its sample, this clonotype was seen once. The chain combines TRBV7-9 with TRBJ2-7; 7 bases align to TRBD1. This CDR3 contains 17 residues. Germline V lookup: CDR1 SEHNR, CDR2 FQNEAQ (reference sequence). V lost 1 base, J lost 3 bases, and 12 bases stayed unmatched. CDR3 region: CASSLDTWDSTDYEQYF. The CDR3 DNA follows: TGTGCCAGCAGCTTAGATACCTGGGACAGTACAGACTACGAGCAGTACTTC.

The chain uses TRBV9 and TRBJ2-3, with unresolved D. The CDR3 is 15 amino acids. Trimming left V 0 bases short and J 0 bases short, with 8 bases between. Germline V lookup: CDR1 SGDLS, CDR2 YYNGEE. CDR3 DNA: TGTGCCAGCAGCGTAGGAATCTCTAGCACAGATACGCAGTATTTT. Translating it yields CASSVGISSTDTQYF.

The CDR3 protein is CASTPAGKRNTEAFF. The CDR3 coding sequence is TGTGCCAGCACACCCGCAGGGAAGCGGAACACTGAAGCTTTCTTT. This chain links TRBV7-9 with TRBJ1-1; tentatively, D is TRBD1 (5 bases). This CDR3 has 15 amino acids. With 7 bases removed from V and 1 base from J, the gap between germline ends came to 16 bases. Per the germline V gene, CDR1 is SEHNR and CDR2 is FQNEAQ (reference sequence).

Written as DNA, the CDR3 is TGTGCCAGTAAGAGGGGCTCTGGGGCCAACGTCCTGACTTTC. Translation: CASKRGSGANVLTF. This sequence joins TRBV9 and TRBJ2-6, with D possibly being TRBD1 or TRBD2 (5 bases each). CDR1 is SGDLS, CDR2 YYNGEE, per germline. With 8 bases removed from V and 0 bases from J, the gap between germline ends came to 9 bases. The CDR3 runs to 14 residues.

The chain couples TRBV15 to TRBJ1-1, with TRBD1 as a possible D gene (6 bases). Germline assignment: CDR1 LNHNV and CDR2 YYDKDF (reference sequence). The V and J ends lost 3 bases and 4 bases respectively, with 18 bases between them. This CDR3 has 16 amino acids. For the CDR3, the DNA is TGTGCCACCAGCAGGACCCTAGCCAGGGGCGGCACTGAAGCTTTCTTT. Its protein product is CATSRTLARGGTEAFF.

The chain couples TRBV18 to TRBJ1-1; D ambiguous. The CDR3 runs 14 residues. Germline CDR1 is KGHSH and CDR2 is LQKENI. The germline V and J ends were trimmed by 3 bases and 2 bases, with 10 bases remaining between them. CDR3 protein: CASSPAGINTEAFF. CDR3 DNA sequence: TGTGCCAGCTCACCGGCGGGAATCAACACTGAAGCTTTCTTT.